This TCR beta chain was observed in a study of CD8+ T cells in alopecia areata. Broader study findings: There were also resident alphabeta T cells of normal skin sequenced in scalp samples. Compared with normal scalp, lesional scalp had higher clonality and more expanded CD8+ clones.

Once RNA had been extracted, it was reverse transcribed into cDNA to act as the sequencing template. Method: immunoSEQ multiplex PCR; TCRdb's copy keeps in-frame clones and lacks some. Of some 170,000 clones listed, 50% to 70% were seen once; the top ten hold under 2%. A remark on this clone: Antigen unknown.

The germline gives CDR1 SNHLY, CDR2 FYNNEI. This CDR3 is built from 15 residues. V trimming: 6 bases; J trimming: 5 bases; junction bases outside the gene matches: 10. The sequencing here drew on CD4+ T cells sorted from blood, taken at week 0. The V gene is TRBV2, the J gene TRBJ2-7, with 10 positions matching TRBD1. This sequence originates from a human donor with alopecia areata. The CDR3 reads CASSPGQGVYDEQYF. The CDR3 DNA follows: TGTGCCAGCAGCCCCGGACAGGGGGTCTACGACGAGCAGTACTTC.